The 16 T cell receptor beta chains below were found in one sample sequenced in a study of shared clonotypes between healthy human individuals. CD8 cells regarded as naive lacked CD45RO, were positively chosen for CCR7, and omitted terminally differentiated effector memory CD45RA+ cells. Assay used: immunoSEQ multiplex PCR; TCRdb lists only in-frame clones, some missing. The repertoire has approximately 740,000 clones, nearly 95% of them found once; the top ten carry about 24%. The sample consisted of naive CD8+ T cells sorted from blood. The receptors originated from a young man in good health.

V is TRBV12-5 and J is TRBJ2-1, with unresolved D. The germline V gene has CDR1 LGHNT and CDR2 FRNRAP. Trimming removed 2 bases from V and 1 base from J, with 6 bases in between. CDR3 length equals 14 residues. CDR3 sequence reads: CASGLWASYNEQFF. The CDR3 DNA sequence: TGTGCTAGTGGTTTGTGGGCTTCCTACAATGAGCAGTTCTTC.

This chain links TRBV5-8 with TRBJ2-1, with a tentative D call TRBD1 (6 bases). This CDR3 has 14 residues. Trimming took off 2 bases at V and 9 bases at J, with 15 bases between the two ends. Germline CDR1 SGHTS, CDR2 YDEGEE. The CDR3 nucleotides read TGTGCCAGCAGCTTCCCAGGGGTAGAGTCTGAGCAGTTCTTC. Protein sequence: CASSFPGVESEQFF.

Remarks on this clone: This clone may be a read error of a much larger clone one base away. This specimen includes other DNA sequences encoding the same CDR3. The V and J genes are TRBV7-9 and TRBJ2-3; D unclear. Germline values: CDR1 SEHNR, CDR2 FQNEAQ (reference sequence). Between the trimmed V and J ends, which lost 2 bases and 0 bases, there was a span of 0 bases. The CDR3 consists of 12 residues. CDR3 nucleotide sequence: TGTGCCAGCAGCTTAAGCACAGATACGCAGTATTTT. Translation gives CASSLSTDTQYF. The full variable domain, rest sourced from reference TRBV7-9 and TRBJ2-3, is DTGVSQNPRHKITKRGQNVTFRCDPISEHNRLYWYRQTLGQGPEFLTYFQNEAQLEKSRLLSDRFSAERPKGSFSTLEIQRTEQGDSAMYLCASSLSTDTQYFGPGTRLTVL.

In the case of this clone: Just one base apart from a much larger clone, this may be a read error. J is TRBJ2-7 and V is TRBV6-6; D may be TRBD2 (5 bases). The V gene lost 6 bases and the J gene lost 0 bases, with 6 bases spanning the gap. CDR3 size: 12 residues. The germline V gene encodes CDR1 MNHNY and CDR2 SVGAGI (reference sequence). The CDR3 spells CASRGSSYEQYF. The CDR3 DNA sequence: TGTGCCAGCAGGGGGAGCTCCTACGAGCAGTACTTC.

V is TRBV30 and J is TRBJ1-2; no definite D call. Trimming removed 1 base from V and 8 bases from J, with 8 bases in between. The length of the CDR3 is 11 residues. Germline CDR1 and CDR2: GTSNPN and SVGIG (reference sequence). The CDR3 reads CAWSDDLGYTF. CDR3 bases: TGTGCCTGGAGTGATGACCTGGGCTACACCTTC.

This clone was picked up one time. The rearrangement uses TRBV7-8 and TRBJ2-3; a possible D gene is TRBD1 (6 bases). Trimming took off 6 bases at V and 4 bases at J, with 26 bases between the two ends. Germline loops: CDR1 SGHVS, CDR2 FQNEAQ. The CDR3 consists of 18 residues. Written as DNA, the CDR3 is TGTGCCAGCAGACAAAGGGGGACAACCTTCCGGGACGCAGATACGCAGTATTTT. Its translation: CASRQRGTTFRDADTQYF.

The chain couples TRBV7-6 to TRBJ1-1, with unresolved D. From germline, CDR1 is SGHVS and CDR2 FNYEAQ. The ends were cut back, 5 bases at V and 1 base at J, with 8 bases in the middle. The CDR3 consists of 13 residues. DNA of the CDR3: TGTGCCAGCAGCCTGGGCCGGAACACTGAAGCTTTCTTT. Amino acids: CASSLGRNTEAFF.

This clone was seen just once. Additional DNA sequences in this sample encode the identical CDR3. The rearrangement joins TRBV29-1 to TRBJ2-1; 7 bases match TRBD2. The V gene end was trimmed by 5 bases and the J gene end by 4 bases; junction bases not matched to a gene: 5. CDR1 and CDR2 from the germline V gene are SQVTM and ANQGSEA. CDR3 length: 13 amino acids. CDR3 nucleotides: TGCAGCGTTTTGGGGGGGAGTTACAATGAGCAGTTCTTC. It codes for CSVLGGSYNEQFF.

The J gene is TRBJ1-4, the V gene TRBV29-1; tentatively, D is TRBD1 (6 bases). Deletions cut 5 bases from V and 7 bases from J, with 17 bases between. This CDR3 has 14 residues. In germline, CDR1 is SQVTM, CDR2 ANQGSEA. CDR3 coding DNA: TGCAGCGTTTCAGTACAGGGCTCGGGTGAAAAACTGTTTTTT. Translating gives CSVSVQGSGEKLFF.

This rearrangement joins TRBV27 to TRBJ2-6, with D perhaps matching TRBD1 or TRBD2 (6 bases each). The germline CDR1 and CDR2 sequences are MNHEY and SMNVEV (reference sequence). The CDR3 runs to 18 residues. Trimming removed 3 bases from V and 4 bases from J, with 19 bases in between. The CDR3 region is CASSFLGGAISGANVLTF. The CDR3 region has the DNA TGTGCCAGCAGTTTTTTGGGGGGCGCCATTTCAGGGGCCAACGTCCTGACTTTC. Filled out from reference TRBV27 and TRBJ2-6, the complete variable domain reads EAQVTQNPRYLITVTGKKLTVTCSQNMNHEYMSWYRQDPGLGLRQIYYSMNVEVTDKGDVPEGYKVSRKEKRNFPLILESPSPNQTSLYFCASSFLGGAISGANVLTFGAGSRLTVL.

The chain couples TRBV19 to TRBJ1-2; D uncertain. Trimming took off 2 bases at V and 7 bases at J, with 17 bases between the two ends. This CDR3 contains 15 residues. Per the germline V gene, CDR1 is LNHDA and CDR2 is SQIVND (reference sequence). The CDR3 here is CASSISPAEFLGYTF. As DNA, the CDR3 is TGTGCCAGTAGTATAAGCCCCGCGGAGTTCCTTGGCTACACCTTC.

The rearrangement joins TRBV7-6 to TRBJ2-2; TRBD1 might be the D (5 bases). Germline CDR1 and CDR2: SGHVS and FNYEAQ. CDR3 length equals 16 residues. The ends were cut back, 6 bases at V and 4 bases at J, with 18 bases in the middle. The CDR3 bases are TGTGCCAGCAGTCCCGTCGTAGGGGCCGGCACCGGGGAGCTGTTTTTT. Amino acids: CASSPVVGAGTGELFF.

This chain connects TRBV2 to TRBJ2-7; D is perhaps TRBD1 (6 bases). The CDR3 runs 13 residues. Germline CDR1 reads SNHLY; CDR2 reads FYNNEI. Trimming removed 5 bases at V and 1 base at J, with 9 bases between. The CDR3 sequence: CASSPQGSYEQYF. The CDR3 region has the DNA TGTGCCAGCAGTCCACAGGGTTCCTACGAGCAGTACTTC.

The chain uses TRBV7-8 and TRBJ1-5; D is unclear. Germline V gene data show CDR1 as SGHVS and CDR2 as FQNEAQ. V lost 4 bases, J lost 0 bases, and 16 bases lay in between. This CDR3 is built from 17 residues. CDR3: CASSSSRQLYSNQPQHF. CDR3 nucleotide sequence: TGTGCCAGCAGCTCTAGCAGGCAGCTCTATAGCAATCAGCCCCAGCATTTT. The full variable domain, rest sourced from reference TRBV7-8 and TRBJ1-5, is GAGVSQSPRYKVAKRGQDVALRCDPISGHVSLFWYQQALGQGPEFLTYFQNEAQLDKSGLPSDRFFAERPEGSVSTLKIQRTQQEDSAVYLCASSSSRQLYSNQPQHFGDGTRLSIL.

The rearrangement joins TRBV28 to TRBJ2-5, with TRBD1 identical over 8 bases. Germline CDR1 and CDR2: MDHEN and SYDVKM. Germline trimming cut 5 bases from V and 2 bases from J; bases unmatched to any gene: 7. This CDR3 has 15 residues. This chain's CDR3 is CASSMGTGEQETQYF. CDR3 bases: TGTGCCAGCAGTATGGGGACAGGAGAGCAAGAGACCCAGTACTTC.

V gene TRBV7-9 combines with J gene TRBJ1-1; 7 nucleotides align to TRBD1. Trimming removed 6 bases from V and 5 bases from J; junction bases left unmatched: 6. This CDR3 region has 13 residues. Germline V lookup: CDR1 SEHNR, CDR2 FQNEAQ (reference sequence). For the CDR3, the DNA is TGTGCCAGCAGAAATCAGGGGGAGACTGAAGCTTTCTTT. Protein: CASRNQGETEAFF.